This T cell receptor beta chain appears in the sequencing data of a study of cytomegalovirus exposure and HLA in healthy donors. Amplification used 60 Vbeta primers and 13 Jbeta primers. Data came from immunoSEQ multiplex PCR; TCRdb stores just in-frame clones and leaves some out. The data contain approximately 130,000 clones, approximately 89% of them seen just once; the ten biggest clones take up under 7%. The CDR3 length is 12 residues. Germline CDR1 and CDR2: SQVTM and ANQGSEA. Trimming stripped 3 bases from V and 5 bases from J, with 10 bases between. Broader study findings: Clonal expansion was found to be greater in HLA-associated TCR beta chains than in equally common others in a later analysis.

Of note for this clone: Its antigen is as yet unknown.

This receptor was obtained from a woman in her 30s in good health and CMV-seropositive. The chain recombines TRBV29-1 with TRBJ1-2; no definite D call. The sequencing sample was made of PBMCs. The DNA for the CDR3 is TGCAGCGTTGATGTGCGTGCGTATGGCTACACCTTC. Residues: CSVDVRAYGYTF.